Listed below are T cell receptor beta chains from one sample, sequenced in a study of cytomegalovirus exposure and HLA in healthy donors. Assay used: immunoSEQ multiplex PCR; TCRdb lists only in-frame clones, some missing. The sample contains roughly 140,000 clones, about 86% of which appear only once. Source material: PBMCs. The origin of the receptors is a man aged 35 to 55 in good health and CMV-seropositive. CDR3s include the opening cysteine and the closing phenylalanine or tryptophan. Each record gives: D gene, J gene, clone size, V gene, CDR3 DNA, CDR3 protein. A D gene is named only where the DNA matches it firmly. Size is omitted from some rows. Given values are once, few, many or a class for expanded clones.

D: TRBD1
J: TRBJ1-2
size: .
V: TRBV19
DNA: TGTGCCAGTAGAACCTCCGGGACAGGCTCCTATGGCTACACCTTC
CDR3: CASRTSGTGSYGYTF

D: .
J: TRBJ2-3
size: .
V: TRBV6-5
DNA: TGTGCCAGCAGTTCATCGCGACAACCAGATACGCAGTATTTT
CDR3: CASSSSRQPDTQYF

D: .
J: TRBJ2-3
size: .
V: TRBV7-2
DNA: TGTGCCAGCATCGGGGGAGGTACGCAGTATTTT
CDR3: CASIGGGTQYF

D: TRBD1
J: TRBJ2-1
size: .
V: TRBV5-5
DNA: TGTGCCAGCCTTGACCGGGACAGGGGTTACAATGAGCAGTTCTTC
CDR3: CASLDRDRGYNEQFF

D: .
J: TRBJ2-3
size: .
V: TRBV28
DNA: TGTGCCAGCAGTTTAAATGGCATGGCCTCCGGCACAGATACGCAGTATTTT
CDR3: CASSLNGMASGTDTQYF

D: TRBD1
J: TRBJ1-1
size: .
V: TRBV30
DNA: TGTGCCTGGGGACAGGGGTCGAACACTGAAGCTTTCTTT
CDR3: CAWGQGSNTEAFF

D: .
J: TRBJ2-1
size: .
V: TRBV2
DNA: TGTGCCAGCAGTCCCAGCGGACAGCTAAAGCAGTTCTTC
CDR3: CASSPSGQLKQFF

D: .
J: TRBJ2-1
size: once
V: TRBV5-4
DNA: TGTGCCAGCAGCTTGATCGACAATGAGCAGTTCTTC
CDR3: CASSLIDNEQFF

D: .
J: TRBJ2-3
size: .
V: TRBV18
DNA: TGTGCCAGCTCACGACGGTCGGGTACAGATACGCAGTATTTT
CDR3: CASSRRSGTDTQYF

D: .
J: TRBJ1-5
size: .
V: TRBV9
DNA: TGTGCCAGCAGCGGACAGACCAATCAGCCCCAGCATTTT
CDR3: CASSGQTNQPQHF

D: TRBD1
J: TRBJ2-7
size: .
V: TRBV6-1
DNA: TGTGCCAGCAGTGATGTGGGACAGGGATACGAGCAGTACTTC
CDR3: CASSDVGQGYEQYF

D: TRBD2
J: TRBJ2-7
size: .
V: TRBV7-9
DNA: TGTGCCAGCAGCTTCGGGACTAGCGGATATACGAAGCAGTACTTC
CDR3: CASSFGTSGYTKQYF

D: TRBD1
J: TRBJ2-7
size: .
V: TRBV7-3
DNA: TGTGCCAGCAGCTTAGAACCGGGACAGGAGTACGAGCAGTACTTC
CDR3: CASSLEPGQEYEQYF

D: TRBD2
J: TRBJ2-5
size: .
V: TRBV5-4
DNA: TGTGCCAGCAGCTCACTCTGGGGGGTAGCGGGAAATCAAGAGACCCAGTACTTC
CDR3: CASSSLWGVAGNQETQYF

D: TRBD2
J: TRBJ2-1
size: once
V: TRBV13
DNA: TGTGCCAGCAGCCCCAGCGGCGGGAGGGCCAGTAATGAGCAGTTCTTC
CDR3: CASSPSGGRASNEQFF

D: .
J: TRBJ2-1
size: .
V: TRBV5-1
DNA: TGCGCCAGCAGCTCAGGGACTGCCAATGAGCAGTTCTTC
CDR3: CASSSGTANEQFF

D: TRBD1
J: TRBJ2-1
size: .
V: TRBV27
DNA: TGTGCCAGCAGTTTTTCCAGGGGGCGATTCAATGAGCAGTTCTTC
CDR3: CASSFSRGRFNEQFF

D: .
J: TRBJ2-7
size: .
V: TRBV7-2
DNA: TGTGCCAGCAGCCCCCTCTACGAGCAGTACTTC
CDR3: CASSPLYEQYF

D: .
J: TRBJ2-3
size: .
V: TRBV10-1
DNA: TGCGCCAGCAGTCCGTCGAAATACCTTAGGCAGTATTTT
CDR3: CASSPSKYLRQYF

D: .
J: TRBJ2-7
size: .
V: TRBV6-5
DNA: TGTGCCAGCCAACGGTCCCTCTCCTACGAGCAGTACTTC
CDR3: CASQRSLSYEQYF

D: .
J: TRBJ1-1
size: .
V: TRBV27
DNA: TGTGCCAGCAGTTTTGGGGGCAAAGCTTTCTTT
CDR3: CASSFGGKAFF

D: TRBD1
J: TRBJ2-7
size: .
V: TRBV2
DNA: TGTGCCAGCAGCGTGGAACAGGGGTGGTACGAGCAGTACTTC
CDR3: CASSVEQGWYEQYF

D: .
J: TRBJ2-3
size: .
V: TRBV7-3
DNA: TGTGCCAGCAGCCCTGGAGGGTTTTCTAGCACAGATACGCAGTATTTT
CDR3: CASSPGGFSSTDTQYF

D: TRBD1
J: TRBJ2-3
size: .
V: TRBV5-1
DNA: TGCGCCAGCAGCTCGGCAGGGGGCGGCTCAGATACGCAGTATTTT
CDR3: CASSSAGGGSDTQYF

D: TRBD2
J: TRBJ2-5
size: .
V: TRBV15
DNA: TGTGCCACCAGCAGAGATCTTAGGCGGGAGGAAGAGACCCAGTACTTC
CDR3: CATSRDLRREEETQYF

D: .
J: TRBJ2-4
size: .
V: TRBV5-5
DNA: TGTGCCAGCACCCTGGGGCAGGAGATTAACATTCAGTACTTC
CDR3: CASTLGQEINIQYF

D: .
J: TRBJ2-1
size: .
V: TRBV7-9
DNA: TGTGCCAGCAGCTTAGAACTAGCTTACAATGAGCAGTTCTTC
CDR3: CASSLELAYNEQFF

D: TRBD1
J: TRBJ2-5
size: .
V: TRBV4-1
DNA: TGCGCCAGCAGCCAATGGACAGGGGAGCAAGAGACCCAGTACTTC
CDR3: CASSQWTGEQETQYF

D: TRBD2
J: TRBJ2-1
size: .
V: TRBV5-8
DNA: TGTGCCAGCAGCTTGGTCGTAGCGGGTGGCAATGAGCAGTTCTTC
CDR3: CASSLVVAGGNEQFF

D: TRBD1
J: TRBJ2-7
size: once
V: TRBV19
DNA: TGTGCCAGTAGTATTGGACAGGGGGGGTCCTACGAGCAGTACTTC
CDR3: CASSIGQGGSYEQYF

D: TRBD1
J: TRBJ2-2
size: .
V: TRBV5-1
DNA: TGCGCCAGCAGCATCGGGACAGGGGGCAGGGAGCTGTTTTTT
CDR3: CASSIGTGGRELFF

D: TRBD1
J: TRBJ2-3
size: medium-sized
V: TRBV7-8
DNA: TGTGCCAGCAGCTTACCGGCCGGGACAGGGGGAAGCACAGATACGCAGTATTTT
CDR3: CASSLPAGTGGSTDTQYF

D: .
J: TRBJ2-7
size: .
V: TRBV4-1
DNA: TGCGCCAGCAGCCCCGTAAGGCTAGCAGTCTCCTACGAGCAGTACTTC
CDR3: CASSPVRLAVSYEQYF

D: TRBD1
J: TRBJ1-3
size: .
V: TRBV10-3
DNA: TGTGCCATCAGTGGGATCCGCGGGACAGGGGCTGGAAACACCATATATTTT
CDR3: CAISGIRGTGAGNTIYF

D: .
J: TRBJ1-6
size: .
V: TRBV5-1
DNA: TGCGCCAGCAGCTTGGACAGGACACCCCTCCACTTT
CDR3: CASSLDRTPLHF

D: TRBD2
J: TRBJ2-5
size: .
V: TRBV9
DNA: TGTGCCAGCAGCGTCCTAGCGGGAGGAAGCCAAGAGACCCAGTACTTC
CDR3: CASSVLAGGSQETQYF

D: .
J: TRBJ2-5
size: .
V: TRBV5-1
DNA: TGCGCCAGCAGCTTGGGACAGGCCGGGTGGGAGACCCAGTACTTC
CDR3: CASSLGQAGWETQYF

D: TRBD2
J: TRBJ2-1
size: .
V: TRBV9
DNA: TGTGCCAGCAGCACACTAGCGGGGGGGCCCGGCAATGAGCAGTTCTTC
CDR3: CASSTLAGGPGNEQFF

D: .
J: TRBJ2-7
size: .
V: TRBV27
DNA: TGTGCCAGCAGCCCCAGAGGGCTCTACGAGCAGTACTTC
CDR3: CASSPRGLYEQYF

D: .
J: TRBJ1-6
size: .
V: TRBV19
DNA: TGTGCCAGTAGCCGGAACCGACAGAATTCACCCCTCCACTTT
CDR3: CASSRNRQNSPLHF

D: TRBD2
J: TRBJ2-5
size: .
V: TRBV5-1
DNA: TGCGCCAGCAGCTTGGTAGGAGCGGGAGTACGGGCATGGCCCCAAGAGACCCAGTACTTC
CDR3: CASSLVGAGVRAWPQETQYF

D: .
J: TRBJ2-7
size: .
V: TRBV14
DNA: TGTGCCAGCAGCCAAGGTACAGGGAGAAGGCAGTACTTC
CDR3: CASSQGTGRRQYF

D: TRBD1
J: TRBJ1-2
size: .
V: TRBV28
DNA: TGTGCCAGCAGTAGGGACAGCTATGGCTACACCTTC
CDR3: CASSRDSYGYTF

D: TRBD1
J: TRBJ1-2
size: .
V: TRBV30
DNA: TGTGCCTGGAGCACCTTGACAGGGGTCTATGGCTACACCTTC
CDR3: CAWSTLTGVYGYTF

D: TRBD1
J: TRBJ2-7
size: .
V: TRBV5-1
DNA: TGCGCCAGCAGCTTGGATGCGGGACAGGCATTTTACGAGCAGTACTTC
CDR3: CASSLDAGQAFYEQYF

D: TRBD2
J: TRBJ2-7
size: few
V: TRBV7-9
DNA: TGTGCCAGCAGCCCCCCATACGGGGGGGCCACCTACGAGCAGTACTTC
CDR3: CASSPPYGGATYEQYF

D: .
J: TRBJ1-3
size: .
V: TRBV4-1
DNA: TGCGCCAGCAGCCAAGGGGCAGGGGACACCATATATTTT
CDR3: CASSQGAGDTIYF

D: .
J: TRBJ2-7
size: .
V: TRBV4-2
DNA: TGTGCCAGCAGCCAAGAGGCGAGACTGCGAGTCGGGCAGTACTTC
CDR3: CASSQEARLRVGQYF

D: .
J: TRBJ1-4
size: .
V: TRBV2
DNA: TGTGCCAGCAGTCCTGGGGCGATGCATGAAAAACTGTTTTTT
CDR3: CASSPGAMHEKLFF

D: TRBD2
J: TRBJ2-1
size: once
V: TRBV7-2
DNA: TGTGCCAGCAGCTCTACCGAGGGACTAGCGGAGAAGGAGCAGTTCTTC
CDR3: CASSSTEGLAEKEQFF

D: TRBD2
J: TRBJ2-1
size: .
V: TRBV7-9
DNA: TGTGCCAGCAGCTCCCCCGGGACTAGCAAGTCGCCCAATGAGCAGTTCTTC
CDR3: CASSSPGTSKSPNEQFF